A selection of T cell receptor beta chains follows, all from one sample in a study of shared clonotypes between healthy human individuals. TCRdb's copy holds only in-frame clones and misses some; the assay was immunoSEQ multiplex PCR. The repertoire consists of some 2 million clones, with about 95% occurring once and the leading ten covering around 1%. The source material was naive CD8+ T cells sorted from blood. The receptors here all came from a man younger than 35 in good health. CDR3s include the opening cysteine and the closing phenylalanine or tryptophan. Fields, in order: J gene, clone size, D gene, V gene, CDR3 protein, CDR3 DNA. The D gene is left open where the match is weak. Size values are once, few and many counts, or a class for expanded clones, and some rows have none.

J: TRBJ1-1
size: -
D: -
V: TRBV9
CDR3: CASSVDGLPGTEAFF
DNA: TGTGCCAGCAGCGTAGATGGACTCCCGGGCACTGAAGCTTTCTTT

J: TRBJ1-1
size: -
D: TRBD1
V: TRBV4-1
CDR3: CASSQTTGSTEAFF
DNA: TGCGCCAGCAGCCAGACGACAGGGAGCACTGAAGCTTTCTTT

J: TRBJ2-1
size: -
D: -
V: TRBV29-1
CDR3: CSVEGTAVEQFF
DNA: TGCAGCGTGGAGGGGACAGCCGTTGAGCAGTTCTTC

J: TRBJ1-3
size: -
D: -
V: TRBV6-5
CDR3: CASSYSVSSGNTIYF
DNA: TGTGCCAGCAGTTACTCAGTGAGCTCTGGAAACACCATATATTTT

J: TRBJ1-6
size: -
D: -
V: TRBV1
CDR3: CTDFEGEHFNNSPLHF
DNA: TGCACCGATTTTGAGGGGGAGCACTTTAATAATTCACCCCTCCACTTT

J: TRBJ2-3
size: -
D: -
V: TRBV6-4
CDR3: CASSDSPGRPDTQYF
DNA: TGTGCCAGCAGTGACTCCCCGGGGAGACCAGATACGCAGTATTTT

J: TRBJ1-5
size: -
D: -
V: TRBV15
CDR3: CATSRDRGGGNQPQHF
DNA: TGTGCCACCAGCAGAGATAGGGGTGGGGGCAATCAGCCCCAGCATTTT

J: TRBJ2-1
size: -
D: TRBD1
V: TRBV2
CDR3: CASSESTGKVVEQFF
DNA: TGTGCCAGCAGTGAATCGACAGGGAAAGTTGTTGAGCAGTTCTTC

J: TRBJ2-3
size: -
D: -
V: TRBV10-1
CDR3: CASTDTQYF
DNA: TGCGCCAGCACAGATACGCAGTATTTT

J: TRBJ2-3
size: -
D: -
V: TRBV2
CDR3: CASSEQVTDTQYF
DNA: TGTGCCAGCAGTGAACAGGTCACAGATACGCAGTATTTT

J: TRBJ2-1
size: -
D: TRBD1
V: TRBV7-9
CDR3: CASSLATGGQGNEQFF
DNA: TGTGCCAGCAGCTTAGCTACAGGGGGCCAGGGCAATGAGCAGTTCTTC

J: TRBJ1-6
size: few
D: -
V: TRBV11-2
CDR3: CASSLAEGTLYNSPLHF
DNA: TGTGCCAGCAGCTTAGCCGAGGGGACACTCTATAATTCACCCCTCCACTTT

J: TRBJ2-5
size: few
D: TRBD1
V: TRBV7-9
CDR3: CASSLVGTGQETQYF
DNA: TGTGCCAGCAGCTTAGTGGGGACAGGGCAAGAGACCCAGTACTTC

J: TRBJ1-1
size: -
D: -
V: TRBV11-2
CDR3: CASSLESDTEAFF
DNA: TGTGCCAGCAGCTTAGAGTCGGACACTGAAGCTTTCTTT

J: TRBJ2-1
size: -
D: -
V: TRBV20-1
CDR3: CSFNEQFF
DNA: TGCAGCTTCAATGAGCAGTTCTTC

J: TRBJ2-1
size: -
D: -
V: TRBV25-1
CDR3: CASSGAEDGNEQFF
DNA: TGTGCCAGCAGTGGGGCGGAGGATGGGAATGAGCAGTTCTTC

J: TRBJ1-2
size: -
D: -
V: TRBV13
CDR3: CASSLTNKGPNF
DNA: TGTGCCAGCAGCTTAACAAATAAGGGCCCGAACTTC

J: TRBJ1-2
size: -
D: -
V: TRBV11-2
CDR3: CASSRVEGIGYTF
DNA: TGTGCCAGCAGCCGGGTCGAGGGTATAGGCTACACCTTC

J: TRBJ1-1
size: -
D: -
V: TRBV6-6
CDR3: CASRKTNTEAFF
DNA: TGTGCCAGCAGGAAAACCAACACTGAAGCTTTCTTT

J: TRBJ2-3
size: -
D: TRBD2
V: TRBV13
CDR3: CASSWGTSGRTDTQYF
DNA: TGTGCCAGCAGCTGGGGGACTAGCGGGAGAACAGATACGCAGTATTTT

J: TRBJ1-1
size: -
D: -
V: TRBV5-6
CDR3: CASSLSTDMNTEAFF
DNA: TGTGCCAGCAGCTTGTCTACAGACATGAACACTGAAGCTTTCTTT

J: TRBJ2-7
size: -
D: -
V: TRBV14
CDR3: CASSQETAGSYEQYF
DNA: TGTGCCAGCAGCCAAGAGACAGCGGGCTCCTACGAGCAGTACTTC

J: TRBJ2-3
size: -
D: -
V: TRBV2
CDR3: CASSEVGTDTQYF
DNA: TGTGCCAGCAGTGAAGTTGGCACAGATACGCAGTATTTT

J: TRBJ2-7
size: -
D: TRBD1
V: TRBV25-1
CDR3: CASSEGQGRYEQYF
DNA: TGTGCCAGCAGTGAGGGACAGGGGAGGTACGAGCAGTACTTC

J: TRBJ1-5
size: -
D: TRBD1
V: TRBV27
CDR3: CASSSQGGNQPQHF
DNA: TGTGCCAGCAGTTCGCAGGGGGGCAATCAGCCCCAGCATTTT

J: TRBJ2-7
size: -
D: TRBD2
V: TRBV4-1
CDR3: CASSQAGLDSYEQYF
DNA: TGCGCCAGCAGCCAAGCGGGACTAGACTCCTACGAGCAGTACTTC

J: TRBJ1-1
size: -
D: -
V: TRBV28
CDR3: CASSLDLAKGNTEAFF
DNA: TGTGCCAGCAGTTTAGATCTTGCTAAGGGGAACACTGAAGCTTTCTTT

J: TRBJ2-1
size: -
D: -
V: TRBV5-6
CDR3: CASSLGDTEQFF
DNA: TGTGCCAGCAGCTTGGGTGATACTGAGCAGTTCTTC

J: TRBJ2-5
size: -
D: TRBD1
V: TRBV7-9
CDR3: CASSLAVTGVQETQYF
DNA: TGTGCCAGCAGCTTAGCAGTGACAGGGGTCCAAGAGACCCAGTACTTC

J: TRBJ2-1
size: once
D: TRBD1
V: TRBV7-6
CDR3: CASSTDRRHPYNEQFF
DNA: TGTGCCAGCAGCACGGACAGGAGGCACCCATACAATGAGCAGTTCTTC

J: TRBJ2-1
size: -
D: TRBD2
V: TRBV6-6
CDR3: CASTHLSGAYNEQFF
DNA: TGTGCCAGCACCCACCTCAGCGGGGCCTACAATGAGCAGTTCTTC

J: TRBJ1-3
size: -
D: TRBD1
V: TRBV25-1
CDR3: CASSEWQGGPGNTIYF
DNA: TGTGCCAGCAGTGAATGGCAGGGGGGCCCTGGAAACACCATATATTTT

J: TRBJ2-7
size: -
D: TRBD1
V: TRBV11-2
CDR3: CASSFTGANYEQYF
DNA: TGTGCCAGCAGCTTTACAGGGGCGAACTACGAGCAGTACTTC

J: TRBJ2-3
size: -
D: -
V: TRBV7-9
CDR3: CASSRGSEGSSTDTQYF
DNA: TGTGCCAGCAGCCGAGGGAGTGAGGGCTCGAGCACAGATACGCAGTATTTT

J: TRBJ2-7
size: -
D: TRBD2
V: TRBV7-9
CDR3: CASSPVLAGIYEQYF
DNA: TGTGCCAGCAGCCCCGTTCTAGCGGGAATCTACGAGCAGTACTTC

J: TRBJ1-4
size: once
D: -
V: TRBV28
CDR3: CASAWGEKLFF
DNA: TGTGCCAGCGCTTGGGGTGAAAAACTGTTTTTT

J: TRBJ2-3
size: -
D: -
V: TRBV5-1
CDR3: CASSLPEGRTTDTQYF
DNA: TGCGCCAGCAGCCTTCCTGAGGGGAGGACCACAGATACGCAGTATTTT

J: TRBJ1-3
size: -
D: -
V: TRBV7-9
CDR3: CASSLVAGIGNTIYF
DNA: TGTGCCAGCAGCTTAGTAGCAGGGATTGGAAACACCATATATTTT

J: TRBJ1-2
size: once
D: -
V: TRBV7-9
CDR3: CASSLSPQGPGNYGYTF
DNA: TGTGCCAGCAGCTTATCCCCCCAGGGGCCGGGGAACTATGGCTACACCTTC

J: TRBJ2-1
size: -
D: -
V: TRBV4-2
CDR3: CASSPWDISNEQFF
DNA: TGTGCCAGCAGCCCGTGGGACATCTCGAATGAGCAGTTCTTC

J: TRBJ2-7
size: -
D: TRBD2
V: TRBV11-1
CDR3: CASSVTSGGSYEQYF
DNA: TGTGCCAGCAGCGTCACTAGCGGGGGCTCCTACGAGCAGTACTTC

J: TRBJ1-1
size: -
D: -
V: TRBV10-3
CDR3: CATLQGGTEAFF
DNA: TGTGCCACCCTACAGGGCGGGACTGAAGCTTTCTTT

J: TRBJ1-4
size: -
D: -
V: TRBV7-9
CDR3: CASSLGEALWEKLFF
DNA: TGTGCCAGCAGCTTAGGGGAGGCGCTCTGGGAAAAACTGTTTTTT

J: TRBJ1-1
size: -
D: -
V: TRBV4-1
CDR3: CASSQSFGGPEAFF
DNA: TGCGCCAGCAGCCAAAGTTTCGGGGGACCTGAAGCTTTCTTT

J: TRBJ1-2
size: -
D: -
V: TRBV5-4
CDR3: CASSITGTVYGYTF
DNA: TGTGCCAGCAGCATCACCGGGACGGTCTATGGCTACACCTTC

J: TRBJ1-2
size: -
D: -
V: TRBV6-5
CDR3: CASSYSTGYYGYTF
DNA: TGTGCCAGCAGTTACTCGACGGGGTACTATGGCTACACCTTC

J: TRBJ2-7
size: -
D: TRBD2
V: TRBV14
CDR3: CASRLAGSYEQYF
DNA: TGTGCCAGCCGGCTAGCGGGAAGTTACGAGCAGTACTTC

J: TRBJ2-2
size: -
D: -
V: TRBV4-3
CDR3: CASSRDTGGTGELFF
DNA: TGCGCCAGCAGCCGCGACACCGGGGGAACCGGGGAGCTGTTTTTT

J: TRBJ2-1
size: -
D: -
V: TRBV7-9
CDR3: CASTTFHNEQFF
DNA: TGTGCCAGCACGACATTTCACAATGAGCAGTTCTTC

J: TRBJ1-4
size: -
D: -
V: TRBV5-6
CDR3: CASSLGDLNEKLFF
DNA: TGTGCCAGCAGCTTGGGGGATCTCAACGAAAAACTGTTTTTT

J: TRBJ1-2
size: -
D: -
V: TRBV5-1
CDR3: CASSPTGPPLDSGYTF
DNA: TGCGCCAGCAGCCCGACGGGACCGCCCCTCGATTCTGGCTACACCTTC

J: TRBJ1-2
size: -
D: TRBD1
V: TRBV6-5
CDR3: CASSYPGTGGVDGYTF
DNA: TGTGCCAGCAGTTACCCCGGGACAGGAGGAGTGGATGGCTACACCTTC